The 22 T cell receptor beta chains below all came from one sample that was sequenced in a study of glioma-infiltrating T cells after dendritic cell vaccination. The method was immunoSEQ multiplex PCR; TCRdb's version includes in-frame clones alone and lacks a portion of them. This table has 45,000 to 55,000 clones, 85% appearing once. Sequencing was performed on blood, taken before dendritic cell vaccination. The source of these receptors is a human donor with glioblastoma.

The CDR3 sequence is CASSIGAGGTEAFF. The DNA for the CDR3 is TGTGCCAGCAGCATAGGGGCAGGGGGCACTGAAGCTTTCTTT. This chain uses TRBV7-6 with TRBJ1-1; 7 bases map to TRBD1. Germline V gene data show CDR1 as SGHVS and CDR2 as FNYEAQ. The J segment lost 4 bases and the V segment lost 5 bases, leaving 7 bases of the junction unmatched. The CDR3 totals 14 residues.

The J gene is TRBJ2-7, the V gene TRBV9; D perhaps matches TRBD1 (7 bases). This CDR3 has 16 amino acids. Looked up from germline, CDR1 is SGDLS and CDR2 is YYNGEE. V lost 0 bases, J lost 4 bases, and 17 bases lay in between. The CDR3 DNA reads as TGTGCCAGCAGCGTAGATGCCCGGGGGACAGTTTACGAGCAGTACTTC. Translating gives CASSVDARGTVYEQYF.

The chain uses TRBV19 and TRBJ2-3; a weak D match, TRBD2 (6 bases). V lost 3 bases, J lost 1 base, and 11 bases lay in between. The CDR3 loop spans 15 amino acids. Germline CDR1 and CDR2: LNHDA and SQIVND (reference sequence). CDR3 sequence reads: CASSIGGRGTDTQYF. DNA for the CDR3: TGTGCCAGTAGTATCGGAGGGCGGGGCACAGATACGCAGTATTTT.

The V call is TRBV5-8, the J call TRBJ1-5; possibly TRBD1 for D (6 bases). The V end lost 4 bases, the J end lost 2 bases, and 10 bases lay between the germline ends. Germline V CDR1 and CDR2: SGHTS, YDEGEE. The CDR3 runs 14 residues. CDR3 nucleotides: TGTGCCAGCAGCCACAGGGTGGGCAATCAGCCCCAGCATTTT. Its translation is CASSHRVGNQPQHF.

This clone was seen a few times. V is TRBV5-1 and J is TRBJ2-7, with 9 bases aligning to TRBD1. This CDR3 is built from 15 residues. CDR1 and CDR2 from the germline V gene are SGHRS and YFSETQ. V shed 0 bases and J 5 bases; nucleotides not matched to a gene: 6. The CDR3 spells CASSLEGQGLNEQYF. DNA for the CDR3: TGCGCCAGCAGCTTGGAAGGACAGGGGCTAAACGAGCAGTACTTC. The whole variable domain, filled in from reference TRBV5-1 and TRBJ2-7, reads KAGVTQTPRYLIKTRGQQVTLSCSPISGHRSVSWYQQTPGQGLQFLFEYFSETQRNKGNFPGRFSGRQFSNSRSEMNVSTLELGDSALYLCASSLEGQGLNEQYFGPGTRLTVT.

The chain carries TRBV29-1 and TRBJ1-1, with TRBD1 matching 7 bases. This CDR3 contains 13 residues. The J segment lost 0 bases and the V segment lost 6 bases, leaving 4 bases of the junction unmatched. Germline CDR1 is SQVTM and CDR2 is ANQGSEA. The CDR3 loop is CSVRDSLNTEAFF. DNA of the CDR3: TGCAGCGTAAGGGACAGCTTGAACACTGAAGCTTTCTTT.

This rearrangement joins TRBV5-4 to TRBJ1-3; possible D gene TRBD1, 5 bases. Looked up from germline, CDR1 is SGHNT and CDR2 is YYREEE (reference sequence). The CDR3 contains 16 residues. Trimming took off 0 bases at V and 0 bases at J, with 10 bases between the two ends. CDR3 in amino acids: CASSLGAGLSGNTIYF. CDR3 coding DNA: TGTGCCAGCAGCTTGGGAGCAGGGCTCTCTGGAAACACCATATATTTT.

The chain recombines TRBV14 with TRBJ2-7, with a possible D match to TRBD1 (6 bases). The germline V and J ends were trimmed by 4 bases and 6 bases, with 13 bases remaining between them. CDR3 length equals 13 residues. Per the germline V gene, CDR1 is SGHDN and CDR2 is FVKESK. Here the CDR3 DNA reads TGTGCCAGCAGCCCTAGTGCAGGGGTCGAGCAGTACTTC. It yields the protein CASSPSAGVEQYF.

The chain combines TRBV7-9 with TRBJ1-1, with D possibly TRBD1 on 6 matching bases. The V gene's germline CDR1 is SEHNR and CDR2 FQNEAQ (reference sequence). V lost 4 bases and J lost 13, with 19 bases in between. This CDR3 has 13 amino acids. This chain's CDR3 is CASSYDNRAGFFF. For the CDR3, the DNA is TGTGCCAGCAGCTATGATAACAGGGCCGGGTTTTTCTTT.

V is TRBV11-2 and J is TRBJ2-5; the D gene is possibly TRBD1 (6 bases). This CDR3 has 15 residues. Germline CDR1 and CDR2: SGHAT and FQNNGV. Trimming took off 5 bases at V and 4 bases at J, with 17 bases between the two ends. Here the CDR3 DNA reads TGTGCCAGCAGCCGGTGGCAGGGGCGGAGAGAGACCCAGTACTTC. Translated: CASSRWQGRRETQYF.

The chain has TRBV7-3 and TRBJ1-1; possibly TRBD1 for D (6 bases). The CDR3 spans 15 residues. Germline assignment: CDR1 SGHTA and CDR2 FQGTGA. V was cut by 5 bases and J by 5 bases, with 18 bases left in between. The CDR3, as DNA: TGTGCCAGCAGCCTGGGGACATCCTACGGGACTGAAGCTTTCTTT. It codes for CASSLGTSYGTEAFF.

Here the CDR3 reads CASSLGAGVGETQYF. The CDR3 DNA reads as TGTGCCAGCAGCTTAGGGGCAGGGGTAGGGGAGACCCAGTACTTC. This chain joins TRBV7-2 and TRBJ2-5; a possible D gene is TRBD1 (6 bases). Germline CDR1 SGHTA, CDR2 FQGNSA. The CDR3 spans 15 residues. The V and J ends lost 1 base and 5 bases respectively, with 14 bases between them.

Only one count was recorded for this clone. The junction does not match germline at one end; this may be a read error. This chain uses TRBV7-7 with TRBJ2-1; a weak D match, TRBD1 (6 bases). This CDR3 has 15 amino acids. Germline loops: CDR1 SSHAT, CDR2 FNYEAQ (reference sequence). The CDR3 sequence: CASSLGLGGYNEQFF. The CDR3 region has the DNA TGTGCTAGCAGCTTAGGGCTAGGGGGCTACAATGAGCAGTTCTTC.

The V and J genes are TRBV6-6 and TRBJ1-5; D gene ambiguous. The V end was cut by 6 bases, the J end by 0 bases, with 9 bases between. Per germline, CDR1 MNHNY and CDR2 SVGAGI (reference sequence). The CDR3 totals 14 residues. The CDR3 nucleotides are TGTGCCAGCAGCGCCGGGAATAGCAATCAGCCCCAGCATTTT. The encoded protein is CASSAGNSNQPQHF.

Only a few counts were recorded for this clone. CDR3 nucleotides: TGTGCCAGCAGCGTAGTGGCGGGACAGGGAACCTACGAGCAGTACTTC. Its protein product is CASSVVAGQGTYEQYF. The J gene is TRBJ2-5, the V gene TRBV7-9; 9 bases fit TRBD1. Matching the DNA end better, TRBJ2-7 makes the J call doubtful. The CDR3 is 16 residues long. Germline V gives CDR1 SEHNR, CDR2 FQNEAQ (reference sequence).

The genes are TRBV7-2 and TRBJ2-7; no firm D call. CDR1 and CDR2 from the germline V gene are SGHTA and FQGNSA. The CDR3 consists of 11 residues. The V gene lost 3 bases and the J gene lost 6 bases, with 6 bases spanning the gap. CDR3 nucleotide sequence: TGTGCCAGCAGCTTCGGTGGCGAGCAGTACTTC. The encoded protein is CASSFGGEQYF. The complete variable domain, with remaining parts taken from reference TRBV7-2 and TRBJ2-7, reads GAGVSQSPSNKVTEKGKDVELRCDPISGHTALYWYRQSLGQGLEFLIYFQGNSAPDKSGLPSDRFSAERTGGSVSTLTIQRTQQEDSAVYLCASSFGGEQYFGPGTRLTVT.

The chain links TRBV6-4 to TRBJ2-3; D possibly corresponds to TRBD1 (5 bases). CDR1 is MRHNA and CDR2 is SNTAGT in the germline V gene. Trimming pared 2 bases from V and 8 bases from J, leaving 11 bases between. The CDR3 has 13 amino acids. CDR3 amino acids: CASSDAGAGTQYF. As DNA, the CDR3 is TGTGCCAGCAGTGACGCTGGGGCCGGTACGCAGTATTTT.

This sequence joins TRBV7-2 and TRBJ1-5, with 9 bases aligning to TRBD1. Germline assignment: CDR1 SGHTA and CDR2 FQGNSA. With 6 bases clipped from V and 4 bases from J, the junction kept 7 bases outside the gene matches. The CDR3 runs 15 residues. CDR3 nucleotide sequence: TGTGCCAGCAGATTGGGACAGGGAGAAAATCAGCCCCAGCATTTT. Amino acid sequence: CASRLGQGENQPQHF.

This rearrangement joins TRBV9 to TRBJ2-7, with TRBD1 identical over 11 bases. CDR3 length equals 16 residues. The germline gives CDR1 SGDLS, CDR2 YYNGEE. V shed 4 bases, J shed 5 bases, and the junction held 11 bases outside the gene matches. In DNA form, the CDR3 reads TGTGCCAGCAGCTCACCGGACAGGGGGCAATGGGACGAGCAGTACTTC. Protein: CASSSPDRGQWDEQYF.

J is TRBJ1-2 and V is TRBV28, with 11 bases that match TRBD1. Per the germline V gene, CDR1 is MDHEN and CDR2 is SYDVKM. With V trimmed by 4 bases and J by 4 bases, 8 bases remained unmatched. The CDR3 runs 16 residues. CDR3 in amino acids: CASSSKRTGGSYGYTF. The CDR3 DNA sequence: TGTGCCAGCAGTTCCAAACGGACAGGGGGCAGCTATGGCTACACCTTC.

This clone has a single count. This chain uses TRBV6-5 with TRBJ1-6; D uncertain. Deletions cut 5 bases from V and 12 bases from J, with 11 bases between. Germline CDR1 is MNHEY and CDR2 is SVGAGI. This CDR3 is built from 12 residues. This chain's CDR3 is CASSDGGRPLHF. The CDR3 DNA follows: TGTGCCAGCAGTGACGGTGGGCGACCCCTCCACTTT.

J is TRBJ1-3 and V is TRBV5-6; D remains ambiguous. Per germline, CDR1 SGHDT and CDR2 YYEEEE. The CDR3 totals 14 residues. V was trimmed by 4 bases and J by 3 bases, leaving 11 bases between them. CDR3 loop: CASSPQRVGNTIYF. The DNA for the CDR3 is TGTGCCAGCAGCCCCCAGCGGGTTGGAAACACCATATATTTT.